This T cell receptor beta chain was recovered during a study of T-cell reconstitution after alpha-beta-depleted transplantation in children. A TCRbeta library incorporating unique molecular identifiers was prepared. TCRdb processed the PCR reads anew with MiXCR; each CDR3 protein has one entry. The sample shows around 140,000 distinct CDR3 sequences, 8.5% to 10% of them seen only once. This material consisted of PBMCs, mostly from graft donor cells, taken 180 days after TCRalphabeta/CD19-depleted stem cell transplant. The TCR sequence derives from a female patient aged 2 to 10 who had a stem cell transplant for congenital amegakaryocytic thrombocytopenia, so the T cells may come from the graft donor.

The CDR3 DNA sequence: TGTGCCAGCAGTGATGGGCAGGGAAGGTATGGCTACACCTTC. As protein: CASSDGQGRYGYTF. The chain employs TRBV2 and TRBJ1-2; perhaps TRBD1 as D (5 bases). The CDR3 length is 14 residues. Trimming shortened V by 3 bases and J by 5 bases, and 13 bases separated the two germline ends. Germline-derived CDR1 and CDR2 are SNHLY and FYNNEI. Full variable domain (remainder filled in from reference TRBV2 and TRBJ1-2): EPEVTQTPSHQVTQMGQEVILRCVPISNHLYFYWYRQILGQKVEFLVSFYNNEISEKSEIFDDQFSVERPDGSNFTLKIRSTKLEDSAMYFCASSDGQGRYGYTFGSGTRLTVV.